The clone carrying this TCR beta chain was seen ten or more times. The sample's time point: newly diagnosed GD, antithyroid drugs for less than 3 months. Following extraction of RNA from PBMCs, that RNA was used to make the TCR library. The authors drew patients from an endocrinology department in Xi'an, China. This CDR3 has 15 residues. CDR1 and CDR2 (germline): LNHNV, YYDKDF (reference sequence). Between the trimmed V and J ends, which lost 0 bases and 4 bases, there was a span of 12 bases. The data originate from a study of regulatory T cells in long-lasting Graves disease. Study details: Less than 3 months of antithyroid drugs had been taken by newly diagnosed Graves' patients.

Arm-PCR of CDR3 regions with iRepertoire HTBI primers generated TCR beta libraries. TCRdb independently ran MiXCR on the multiplex PCR reads; one entry per CDR3 protein. This sample has around 250,000 distinct CDR3 sequences, with approximately 18% found just once. The sample was also reused in another study, on T cells in Graves' hyperthyroidism and ophthalmopathy.

The sample was peripheral blood mononuclear cells (PBMCs), taken at new diagnosis, from a patient treated with antithyroid drugs. The clonotype originates from a woman in her 30s with Graves disease. V usage is TRBV15 and J usage is TRBJ1-2; D possibly corresponds to TRBD1 (6 bases). The CDR3 sequence: CATSRDTGGSYGYTF. Here the CDR3 DNA reads TGTGCCACCAGCAGAGATACGGGGGGCTCCTATGGCTACACCTTC.